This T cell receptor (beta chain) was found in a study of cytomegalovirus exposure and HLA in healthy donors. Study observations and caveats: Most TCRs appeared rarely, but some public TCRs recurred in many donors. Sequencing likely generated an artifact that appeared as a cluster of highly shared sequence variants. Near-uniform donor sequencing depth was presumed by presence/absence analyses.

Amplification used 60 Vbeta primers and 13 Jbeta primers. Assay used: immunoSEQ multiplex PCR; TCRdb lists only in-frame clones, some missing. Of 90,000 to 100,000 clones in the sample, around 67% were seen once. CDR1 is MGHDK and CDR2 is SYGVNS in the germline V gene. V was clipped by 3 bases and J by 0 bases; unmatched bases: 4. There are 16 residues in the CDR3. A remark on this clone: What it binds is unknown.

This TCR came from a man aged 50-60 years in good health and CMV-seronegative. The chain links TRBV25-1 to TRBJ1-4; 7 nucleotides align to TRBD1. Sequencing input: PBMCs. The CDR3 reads CASSDTGAATNEKLFF. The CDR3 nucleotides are TGTGCCAGCAGTGACACAGGGGCTGCAACTAATGAAAAACTGTTTTTT. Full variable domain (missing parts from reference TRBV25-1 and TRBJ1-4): EADIYQTPRYLVIGTGKKITLECSQTMGHDKMYWYQQDPGMELHLIHYSYGVNSTEKGDLSSESTVSRIRTEHFPLTLESARPSHTSQYLCASSDTGAATNEKLFFGSGTQLSVL.